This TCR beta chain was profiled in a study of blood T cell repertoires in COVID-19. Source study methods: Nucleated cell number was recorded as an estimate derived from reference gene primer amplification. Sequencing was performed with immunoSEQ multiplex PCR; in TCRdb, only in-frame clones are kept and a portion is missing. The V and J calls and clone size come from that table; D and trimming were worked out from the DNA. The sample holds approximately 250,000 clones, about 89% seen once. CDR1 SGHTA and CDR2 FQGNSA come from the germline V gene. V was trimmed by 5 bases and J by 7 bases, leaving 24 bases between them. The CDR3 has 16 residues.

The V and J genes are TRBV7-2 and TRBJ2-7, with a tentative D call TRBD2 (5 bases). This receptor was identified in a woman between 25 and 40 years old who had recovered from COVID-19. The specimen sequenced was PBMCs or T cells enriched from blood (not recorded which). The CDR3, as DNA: TGTGCCAGCAGCCCGGCCCCTACGACGAGCCGGAGGGAGCAGTACTTC. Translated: CASSPAPTTSRREQYF.